This is a list of T cell receptor beta chains from one sample in a study of T-cell reconstitution after alpha-beta-depleted transplantation in children. A single record per CDR3 protein comes from TCRdb applying MiXCR to the PCR reads. The profile covers some 390,000 distinct CDR3 sequences, with 20% appearing a single time and 3.8% taken by the ten largest. Sequencing was performed on PBMCs from the stem cell graft donor, taken from the stem cell graft. Every receptor here comes from a human donor who donated a stem cell graft to a child with acute myeloid leukemia. The CDR3 runs from the conserved cysteine through the conserved F or W. D genes are given only for firm matches. Clone size is stated in some rows and not others, as once, few, many or a class when expanded.

d_gene: TRBD1; j_gene: TRBJ2-7; abundance: many; len: 13; v_gene: TRBV6-2/TRBV6-3; CDR3nt: TGTGCCATACAGGGGGCGATTTCCTACGAGCAGTACTTC; CDR3aa: CAIQGAISYEQYF
d_gene: NA; j_gene: TRBJ2-1; abundance: NA; len: 13; v_gene: TRBV7-2; CDR3nt: TGTGCCAGCAGCTTAGTATCGGGGCATGAGCAGTTCTTC; CDR3aa: CASSLVSGHEQFF
d_gene: TRBD2; j_gene: TRBJ2-4; abundance: NA; len: 19; v_gene: TRBV20-1; CDR3nt: TGCAGTGCTAGAGGTCGCCCAGCGGGAGCCCCGTTAGCCAAAAACATTCAGTACTTC; CDR3aa: CSARGRPAGAPLAKNIQYF
d_gene: NA; j_gene: TRBJ2-7; abundance: NA; len: 13; v_gene: TRBV20-1; CDR3nt: TGCAGTGCTAGCGACGGGCCTCCTAACGAGCAGTACTTC; CDR3aa: CSASDGPPNEQYF
d_gene: NA; j_gene: TRBJ2-1; abundance: NA; len: 10; v_gene: TRBV19; CDR3nt: TGTGCCAGCACCGCCTGGGGGCAGTTCTTC; CDR3aa: CASTAWGQFF
d_gene: TRBD1; j_gene: TRBJ1-1; abundance: NA; len: 14; v_gene: TRBV5-1; CDR3nt: TGCGCCAGCAGCTTCGGACAGGGGGGGACTGAAGCTTTCTTT; CDR3aa: CASSFGQGGTEAFF
d_gene: NA; j_gene: TRBJ1-1; abundance: many; len: 13; v_gene: TRBV12-3/TRBV12-4; CDR3nt: TGTGCCAGCAGTACCAGATTAGGGACTGAAGCTTTCTTT; CDR3aa: CASSTRLGTEAFF
d_gene: NA; j_gene: TRBJ2-3; abundance: many; len: 12; v_gene: TRBV20-1; CDR3nt: TGCAGTGCCCGGACCCCCCAGGATACGCAGTATTTT; CDR3aa: CSARTPQDTQYF
d_gene: NA; j_gene: TRBJ1-1; abundance: NA; len: 13; v_gene: TRBV27; CDR3nt: TGTGCCAGCAGTTTAGTCCCGGGGGTTGAAGCTTTCTTT; CDR3aa: CASSLVPGVEAFF
d_gene: NA; j_gene: TRBJ1-2; abundance: few; len: 14; v_gene: TRBV20-1; CDR3nt: TGCAGTGCTAGAGATCTATTGGATCTCGAAGGCTACACCTTC; CDR3aa: CSARDLLDLEGYTF
d_gene: NA; j_gene: TRBJ1-2; abundance: NA; len: 11; v_gene: TRBV29-1; CDR3nt: TGCAGCGTTGATGTAGGCTATGGCTACACCTTC; CDR3aa: CSVDVGYGYTF
d_gene: TRBD1; j_gene: TRBJ2-2; abundance: many; len: 15; v_gene: TRBV7-7; CDR3nt: TGTGCTAGCAGCTCCCAAAGGACAGGGGGCGGGGAGCTGTTTTTT; CDR3aa: CASSSQRTGGGELFF
d_gene: NA; j_gene: TRBJ1-2; abundance: few; len: 14; v_gene: TRBV28; CDR3nt: TGTGCCAGCAGCCCTCGACAACAACTCTATGGCTACACCTTC; CDR3aa: CASSPRQQLYGYTF
d_gene: NA; j_gene: TRBJ2-1; abundance: many; len: 15; v_gene: TRBV20-1; CDR3nt: TGCAGTGCTAGCTCCGGGACGCACTACTACAATGAGCAGTTCTTC; CDR3aa: CSASSGTHYYNEQFF
d_gene: NA; j_gene: TRBJ2-7; abundance: NA; len: 11; v_gene: TRBV12-3/TRBV12-4; CDR3nt: TGTGCCAGCAGGTTACGCTACGAGCAGTACTTC; CDR3aa: CASRLRYEQYF
d_gene: NA; j_gene: TRBJ2-1; abundance: NA; len: 12; v_gene: TRBV20-1; CDR3nt: TGCAGTGCTAGTTACACGGTCAATGAGCAGTTCTTC; CDR3aa: CSASYTVNEQFF
d_gene: TRBD2; j_gene: TRBJ2-1; abundance: few; len: 15; v_gene: TRBV6-1; CDR3nt: TGTGCCAGCACGGGGACTAGCGGGAGTCGCAATGAGCAGTTCTTC; CDR3aa: CASTGTSGSRNEQFF
d_gene: TRBD2; j_gene: TRBJ2-1; abundance: NA; len: 16; v_gene: TRBV7-9; CDR3nt: TGTGCCAGCAGCCCCTCCGGGACTACCTTTCGCAATGAGCAGTTCTTC; CDR3aa: CASSPSGTTFRNEQFF
d_gene: NA; j_gene: TRBJ2-5; abundance: NA; len: 14; v_gene: TRBV12-3/TRBV12-4; CDR3nt: TGTGCCAGCAGTTTATCGGCAGGACAAGAGACCCAGTACTTC; CDR3aa: CASSLSAGQETQYF
d_gene: TRBD1; j_gene: TRBJ1-3; abundance: NA; len: 18; v_gene: TRBV12-3/TRBV12-4; CDR3nt: TGTGCCAGCAGTAGACTCCTTGACAGGGAAGGCGCTGGAAACACCATATATTTT; CDR3aa: CASSRLLDREGAGNTIYF
d_gene: NA; j_gene: TRBJ2-4; abundance: few; len: 15; v_gene: TRBV27; CDR3nt: TGTGCCAGCAGTCGGGGACAAGTAGCCAAAAACATTCAGTACTTC; CDR3aa: CASSRGQVAKNIQYF
d_gene: NA; j_gene: TRBJ2-3; abundance: NA; len: 14; v_gene: TRBV29-1; CDR3nt: TGCAGCGCCGGAATGCGAGCAAGCACAGATACGCAGTATTTT; CDR3aa: CSAGMRASTDTQYF
d_gene: NA; j_gene: TRBJ2-1; abundance: many; len: 14; v_gene: TRBV20-1; CDR3nt: TGCAGTGCTAGGACTTTTCGCTCCTACAATGAGCAGTTCTTC; CDR3aa: CSARTFRSYNEQFF
d_gene: NA; j_gene: TRBJ1-2; abundance: NA; len: 13; v_gene: TRBV7-9; CDR3nt: TGTGCCAGCAGCCCTGACATGGCCCGGGGCTACACCTTC; CDR3aa: CASSPDMARGYTF
d_gene: NA; j_gene: TRBJ1-1; abundance: NA; len: 14; v_gene: TRBV29-1; CDR3nt: TGCAGCGTTGAAGCGGTCAGAGTGAACACTGAAGCTTTCTTT; CDR3aa: CSVEAVRVNTEAFF
d_gene: TRBD2; j_gene: TRBJ2-3; abundance: few; len: 12; v_gene: TRBV29-1; CDR3nt: TGCAGCGGGCAGCGGGGGGGAGATACGCAGTATTTT; CDR3aa: CSGQRGGDTQYF